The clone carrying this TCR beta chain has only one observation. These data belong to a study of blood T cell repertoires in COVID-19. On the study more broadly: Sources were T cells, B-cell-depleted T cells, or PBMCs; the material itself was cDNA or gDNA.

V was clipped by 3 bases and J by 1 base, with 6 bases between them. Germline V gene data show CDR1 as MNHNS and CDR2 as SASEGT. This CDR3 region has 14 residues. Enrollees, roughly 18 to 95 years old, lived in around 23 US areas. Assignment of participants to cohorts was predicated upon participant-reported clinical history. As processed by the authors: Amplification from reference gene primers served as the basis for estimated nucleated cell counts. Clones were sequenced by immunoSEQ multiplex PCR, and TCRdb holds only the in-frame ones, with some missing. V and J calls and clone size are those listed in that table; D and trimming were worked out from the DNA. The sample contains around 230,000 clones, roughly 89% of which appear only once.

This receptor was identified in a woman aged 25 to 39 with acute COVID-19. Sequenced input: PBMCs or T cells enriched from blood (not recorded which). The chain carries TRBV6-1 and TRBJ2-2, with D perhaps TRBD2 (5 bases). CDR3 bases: TGTGCCAGCAGTGACGGACTGAACACCGGGGAGCTGTTTTTT. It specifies CASSDGLNTGELFF.